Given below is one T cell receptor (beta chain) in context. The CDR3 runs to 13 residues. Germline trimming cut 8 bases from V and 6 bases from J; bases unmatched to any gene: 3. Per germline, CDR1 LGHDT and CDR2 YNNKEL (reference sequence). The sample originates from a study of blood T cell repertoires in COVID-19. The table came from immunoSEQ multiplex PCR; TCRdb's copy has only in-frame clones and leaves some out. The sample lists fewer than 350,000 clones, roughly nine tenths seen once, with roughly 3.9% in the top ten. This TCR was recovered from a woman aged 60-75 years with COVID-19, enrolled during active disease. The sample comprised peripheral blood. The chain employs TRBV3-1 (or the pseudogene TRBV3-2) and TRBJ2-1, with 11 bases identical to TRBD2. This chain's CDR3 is CASRLAGSNEQFF. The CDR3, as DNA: TGTGCCAGCCGACTAGCGGGATCCAATGAGCAGTTCTTC.